A single sample is the source of the 17 T cell receptor beta chains below, sequenced in a study of blood T cell repertoires in COVID-19. Data came from immunoSEQ multiplex PCR; TCRdb stores just in-frame clones and leaves some out. The repertoire consists of about 220,000 clones, with about 80% occurring once and the leading ten covering about 3.6%. The sequencing input was PBMCs or T cells enriched from blood (not recorded which). The receptor set was obtained from a woman between 40 and 50 years old who had been exposed to COVID-19.

Comment on this clone: Distinct nucleotide sequences in the sample also encode this CDR3. The chain uses TRBV5-6 and TRBJ1-2, with TRBD1 matching over 7 bases. With V trimmed by 0 bases and J by 4 bases, 0 bases remained unmatched. The germline CDR1 and CDR2 sequences are SGHDT and YYEEEE. CDR3 length: 13 residues. Written as DNA, the CDR3 is TGTGCCAGCAGCTTGGACAGGGGCTATGGCTACACCTTC. It codes for CASSLDRGYGYTF.

This clone was counted a single time. The V and J genes are TRBV4-3 and TRBJ1-2, with TRBD1 matching 8 bases. The CDR3 loop spans 15 amino acids. Looked up from germline, CDR1 is LGHNA and CDR2 is YSLEER. V was pared by 0 bases and J by 4 bases, with 4 bases of the junction left unmatched. CDR3 amino acids: CASSQDVGTGYGYTF. The DNA of the CDR3 is TGCGCCAGCAGCCAAGATGTGGGGACAGGCTATGGCTACACCTTC.

V and J are TRBV27 and TRBJ2-2; the D is unclear. Germline V gene sequence: CDR1 MNHEY, CDR2 SMNVEV (reference sequence). This CDR3 is built from 12 residues. Trimming removed 6 bases at V and 6 bases at J, with 8 bases between. CDR3 in amino acids: CASSPFSGELFF. CDR3 nucleotide sequence: TGTGCCAGCAGCCCTTTTTCCGGGGAGCTGTTTTTT.

This clone was picked up one time. The chain couples TRBV27 to TRBJ1-5; D is possibly TRBD1 (6 bases). Deletions cut 3 bases from V and 6 bases from J, with 9 bases between. The germline V gene encodes CDR1 MNHEY and CDR2 SMNVEV (reference sequence). This CDR3 is built from 13 residues. CDR3 in DNA: TGTGCCAGCAGTTTTAACAGGGCTCAGCCCCAGCATTTT. The encoded protein is CASSFNRAQPQHF.

The V call is TRBV10-3, the J call TRBJ1-5, with 11 bases fitting TRBD1. V lost 2 bases, J lost 5 bases, and 2 bases stayed unmatched. The CDR3 totals 15 residues. Germline CDR1 and CDR2: ENHRY and SYGVKD. The CDR3, as DNA: TGTGCCATCAGTGAGGGACAGGGGGCCTATCAGCCCCAGCATTTT. Encoded protein: CAISEGQGAYQPQHF.

The chain is built from TRBV9 and TRBJ2-1; a weak D match, TRBD1 (6 bases). Germline loops: CDR1 SGDLS, CDR2 YYNGEE. The V gene lost 2 bases and the J gene lost 5 bases, with 29 bases spanning the gap. This CDR3 is built from 20 residues. CDR3 in amino acids: CASSVSLGTGRRHLNNEQFF. The CDR3 region has the DNA TGTGCCAGCAGCGTCTCCCTGGGAACAGGGCGCCGTCACCTAAACAATGAGCAGTTCTTC.

This chain connects TRBV9 to TRBJ2-3, with D possibly being TRBD2 (7 bases). V was trimmed by 0 bases and J by 9 bases, leaving 17 bases between them. Germline CDR1 is SGDLS and CDR2 is YYNGEE. The CDR3 is 15 amino acids. CDR3 bases: TGTGCCAGCAGCGTAGGAACGGGGGGCGGAGTCACGCAGTATTTT. This sequence encodes CASSVGTGGGVTQYF.

The V and J genes are TRBV12-3 or TRBV12-4 and TRBJ1-3, with a weak D call TRBD1 (6 bases). The CDR3 consists of 13 residues. Between the trimmed V and J ends, which lost 11 bases and 2 bases, there was a span of 13 bases. The CDR3 region is CAQPDSPGNTIYF. The DNA for the CDR3 is TGTGCCCAGCCGGACAGCCCTGGAAACACCATATATTTT.

The chain is built from TRBV7-2 and TRBJ2-5; 10 bases are shared with TRBD2. V lost 5 bases, J lost 5 bases, and 11 bases stayed unmatched. Germline V CDR1 and CDR2: SGHTA, FQGNSA. The CDR3 covers 16 residues. For the CDR3, the DNA is TGTGCCAGCAGCCGTCCTAGCGGGGGTGCCAGGGAGACCCAGTACTTC. It translates to CASSRPSGGARETQYF.

This clone was observed a handful of times. This sequence joins TRBV10-3 and TRBJ2-2; D is possibly TRBD2 (5 bases). CDR1 ENHRY and CDR2 SYGVKD come from the germline V gene. CDR3 size: 15 residues. Trimming took 6 bases from V and 7 from J, leaving 18 bases between them. The CDR3 nucleotides read TGTGCCATCAGGGAAAAAACAAATCGGGGCGGGGAGCTGTTTTTT. Residues: CAIREKTNRGGELFF.

This chain joins TRBV2 and TRBJ2-2, with 12 bases fitting TRBD1. The CDR3 is 16 residues long. Unmatched junction bases numbered 10, after V lost 10 bases and J lost 4 bases. Germline CDR1 reads SNHLY; CDR2 reads FYNNEI. This CDR3 reads CATLKLGQGATGELFF. The CDR3 DNA reads as TGTGCCACCTTAAAGTTGGGACAGGGGGCCACCGGGGAGCTGTTTTTT. Drawing the rest from reference TRBV2 and TRBJ2-2, the complete variable domain is EPEVTQTPSHQVTQMGQEVILRCVPISNHLYFYWYRQILGQKVEFLVSFYNNEISEKSEIFDDQFSVERPDGSNFTLKIRSTKLEDSAMYFCATLKLGQGATGELFFGEGSRLTVL.

The chain joins TRBV6-2 or TRBV6-3 to TRBJ1-5, with D unclear. This CDR3 region has 19 residues. V gave up 0 bases and J gave up 8 bases, with 26 bases separating them. CDR1 and CDR2 from the germline V gene are MNHEY and SVGEGT. CDR3 region: CASSYSRFSIMLRSEPQHF. Written as DNA, the CDR3 is TGTGCCAGCAGTTACTCTCGGTTTTCGATTATGTTACGATCTGAGCCCCAGCATTTT.

This clone appeared a single time. The gene calls are TRBV27 and TRBJ1-2, with 8 bases that match TRBD1. This CDR3 comprises 18 residues. V dropped 6 bases and J dropped 1; count of bases not matched to a gene: 16. Per germline, CDR1 MNHEY and CDR2 SMNVEV (reference sequence). The CDR3 DNA follows: TGTGCCAGCAGCTCCTCCGGGACAGGAAATCTAATTAACTATGGCTACACCTTC. It encodes CASSSSGTGNLINYGYTF.

The rearrangement uses TRBV5-1 and TRBJ2-1, with a tentative D call TRBD2 (6 bases). CDR1 and CDR2 (germline): SGHRS, YFSETQ. This CDR3 region has 15 residues. The ends were cut back, 2 bases at V and 2 bases at J, with 11 bases in the middle. For the CDR3, the DNA is TGCGCCAGCAGCTTCGGCGGGGCGGCCTACAATGAGCAGTTCTTC. Amino acid sequence: CASSFGGAAYNEQFF. The full variable domain, with the rest looked up from reference TRBV5-1 and TRBJ2-1, is KAGVTQTPRYLIKTRGQQVTLSCSPISGHRSVSWYQQTPGQGLQFLFEYFSETQRNKGNFPGRFSGRQFSNSRSEMNVSTLELGDSALYLCASSFGGAAYNEQFFGPGTRLTVL.

Here the CDR3 DNA reads TGTGCCAGCAGTTTACAGGGCACTGAAGCTTTCTTT. It translates to CASSLQGTEAFF. The genes are TRBV12-3 or TRBV12-4 and TRBJ1-1; D possibly corresponds to TRBD1 (5 bases). The CDR3 is 12 amino acids. The V gene lost 2 bases and the J gene lost 4 bases, with 5 bases spanning the gap.

This chain uses TRBV6-5 with TRBJ1-3, with D uncertain. Germline-derived CDR1 and CDR2 are MNHEY and SVGAGI. Trimming removed 4 bases at V and 3 bases at J, with 13 bases between. The CDR3 has 15 residues. The DNA for the CDR3 is TGTGCCAGCAGTTTACCCCAGGCGGGTGGAAACACCATATATTTT. It encodes CASSLPQAGGNTIYF.

In this sample, this clone turned up once. A read error may explain this, as a much larger clone is one base away. The V call is TRBV12-3 or TRBV12-4, the J call TRBJ2-5; no clear D. The V and J ends lost 3 bases and 5 bases respectively, with 4 bases between them. This CDR3 has 11 amino acids. DNA of the CDR3: TGTGCCAGCAGTTTCTTGGAGACCCAGTACTTC. Residues: CASSFLETQYF.